This T cell receptor (beta chain) was recovered during a study of blood T cell repertoires in COVID-19. Background on the study: Italy, Spain and the United States were the sources of the convalescent and acute COVID-19 samples.

Original processing notes: Amplifying reference gene primers gave estimates of nucleated cell counts. The method was immunoSEQ multiplex PCR; TCRdb's version includes in-frame clones alone and lacks a portion of them. That table supplies the V and J calls and clone size; D and trimming were determined from the DNA. This table has 350,000 to 450,000 clones, approximately 90% appearing once. The CDR3 spans 15 residues. Germline CDR1 MGHRA, CDR2 YSYEKL. V was pared by 0 bases and J by 6 bases, with 12 bases between. This sequence was found in a woman aged 35 to 49 with COVID-19, enrolled during active disease. V usage is TRBV4-1 and J usage is TRBJ1-5; tentatively, D is TRBD1 (6 bases). Sequencing was carried out using peripheral blood. The CDR3 sequence is CASSQDGAGAQPQHF. As DNA, the CDR3 is TGCGCCAGCAGCCAAGATGGGGCAGGGGCTCAGCCCCAGCATTTT.